Listed here are 22 T cell receptor beta chains from one sample, sequenced in a study of blood T cell repertoires in COVID-19. Clones were read by immunoSEQ multiplex PCR, and TCRdb kept only the in-frame ones, dropping some. The sample carries about 360,000 clones, 75% to 90% recorded once. Source material: peripheral blood. The receptors stem from a woman aged 60-75 years with COVID-19, enrolled during active disease.

Concerning this clone: A much larger clone sits a single nucleotide away, making a read error possible. The rearrangement links TRBV27 to TRBJ1-2; D perhaps matches TRBD1 (6 bases). Trimming took off 3 bases at V and 2 bases at J, with 7 bases between the two ends. CDR3 length: 13 residues. The germline V gene has CDR1 MNHEY and CDR2 SMNVEV (reference sequence). CDR3 region: CASSFQGNYGYTF. CDR3 nucleotides: TGTGCCAGCAGTTTTCAGGGGAACTATGGCTACACCTTC.

V is TRBV14 and J is TRBJ1-2, with TRBD1 matching over 8 bases. The CDR3 extends over 15 amino acids. CDR1 SGHDN and CDR2 FVKESK come from the germline V gene. V was clipped by 5 bases and J by 6 bases; unmatched bases: 11. The CDR3, as DNA: TGTGCCAGCAGCGGACCATGGACAGGGCCTCATGGCTACACCTTC. As protein: CASSGPWTGPHGYTF.

The chain employs TRBV7-9 and TRBJ2-1; 11 nucleotides line up with TRBD2. J was trimmed by 11 bases and V by 5 bases; bases with no gene match: 14. The CDR3 runs to 16 residues. The germline CDR1 and CDR2 sequences are SEHNR and FQNEAQ (reference sequence). The CDR3 region is CASSPRTGLAGGQQFF. The CDR3 DNA follows: TGTGCCAGCAGCCCCCGGACGGGGCTAGCGGGGGGCCAGCAGTTCTTC.

The chain employs TRBV7-9 and TRBJ2-4; D remains unclear. This CDR3 region has 13 residues. The V gene's germline CDR1 is SEHNR and CDR2 FQNEAQ (reference sequence). V was shortened by 1 base and J by 6 bases, with 7 bases between the two germline ends. CDR3 coding DNA: TGTGCCAGCAGCTTAGGCAGGTTAAACATTCAGTACTTC. It encodes CASSLGRLNIQYF.

In regard to this clone: The sample holds other DNA sequences that translate to the same CDR3. V is TRBV7-9 and J is TRBJ1-1, with D unresolved. Trimming took 1 base from V and 6 from J, leaving 9 bases between them. The CDR3 runs to 13 residues. CDR1 is SEHNR and CDR2 is FQNEAQ in the germline V gene (reference sequence). CDR3 in DNA: TGTGCCAGCAGCTTAGACGGGTCGGCTGAAGCTTTCTTT. Translating it yields CASSLDGSAEAFF.

This chain links TRBV6-6 with TRBJ1-4, with 8 bases matching TRBD1. From germline, CDR1 is MNHNY and CDR2 SVGAGI (reference sequence). The J segment lost 3 bases and the V segment lost 6 bases, leaving 6 bases of the junction unmatched. CDR3 length: 15 residues. The CDR3 sequence: CASRTGTGANEKLFF. CDR3 nucleotide sequence: TGTGCCAGCAGGACTGGGACAGGAGCTAATGAAAAACTGTTTTTT.

This chain uses TRBV4-1 with TRBJ1-2, with D possibly being TRBD1 (5 bases). V lost 0 bases and J lost 8, with 19 bases in between. The CDR3 runs to 16 residues. Germline CDR1 MGHRA, CDR2 YSYEKL. The CDR3 reads CASSQEGGRVLWGYTF. The CDR3 DNA is TGCGCCAGCAGCCAAGAAGGTGGCAGGGTCCTGTGGGGCTACACCTTC.

Points on this clone: The sample holds other DNA sequences that translate to the same CDR3. The rearrangement joins TRBV20-1 to TRBJ1-2; maybe TRBD1 (5 bases). Germline V gene sequence: CDR1 DFQATT, CDR2 SNEGSKA (reference sequence). This CDR3 spans 11 amino acids. Trimming pared 3 bases from V and 8 bases from J, leaving 10 bases between. The CDR3 region has the DNA TGCAGTGCTAGCCAGGGTGGCGGCTACACCTTC. It specifies CSASQGGGYTF.

V usage is TRBV9 and J usage is TRBJ1-2; D is undetermined. The CDR3 has 11 amino acids. Trimming took off 7 bases at V and 3 bases at J, with 7 bases between the two ends. Germline CDR1 is SGDLS and CDR2 is YYNGEE. The CDR3, as DNA: TGTGCCAGCTCTCGGGACTATGGCTACACCTTC. It translates to CASSRDYGYTF. The full variable domain, in which reference TRBV9 and TRBJ1-2 provide the parts outside the CDR3, is DSGVTQTPKHLITATGQRVTLRCSPRSGDLSVYWYQQSLDQGLQFLIQYYNGEERAKGNILERFSAQQFPDLHSELNLSSLELGDSALYFCASSRDYGYTFGSGTRLTVV.

The chain couples TRBV19 to TRBJ1-5; D is undetermined. Between the trimmed V and J ends, which lost 10 bases and 7 bases, there was a span of 17 bases. This CDR3 comprises 13 residues. Germline CDR1 and CDR2: LNHDA and SQIVND (reference sequence). The CDR3 reads CATAPGQRQPQHF. CDR3 DNA: TGTGCCACAGCACCGGGTCAGCGGCAGCCCCAGCATTTT.

This chain uses TRBV18 with TRBJ2-5; no firm D call. Trimming shortened V by 3 bases and J by 5 bases, and 16 bases separated the two germline ends. From germline, CDR1 is KGHSH and CDR2 LQKENI. The CDR3 totals 15 residues. CDR3 sequence: CASSPQVKSRETQYF. CDR3 coding DNA: TGTGCCAGCTCACCGCAGGTCAAAAGCCGGGAGACCCAGTACTTC.

The chain links TRBV7-6 to TRBJ2-1; TRBD1 might be the D (6 bases). This CDR3 is 16 amino acids long. Germline V gives CDR1 SGHVS, CDR2 FNYEAQ. The V end was cut by 0 bases, the J end by 5 bases, with 14 bases between. CDR3: CASSLAQGLGNNEQFF. CDR3 bases: TGTGCCAGCAGCTTAGCCCAGGGGCTGGGTAACAATGAGCAGTTCTTC.

The CDR3 here is CASRAGGREKLFF. In DNA form, the CDR3 reads TGTGCCAGCAGAGCGGGGGGCCGTGAAAAACTGTTTTTT. This chain links TRBV6-5 with TRBJ1-4, with D perhaps TRBD1 (6 bases). Germline CDR1 MNHEY, CDR2 SVGAGI. The CDR3 is made up of 13 amino acids. The ends were cut back, 6 bases at V and 7 bases at J, with 12 bases in the middle.

The chain is built from TRBV6-5 and TRBJ1-2; tentative D call: TRBD1 (5 bases). The CDR3 runs 13 residues. Per the germline V gene, CDR1 is MNHEY and CDR2 is SVGAGI. Trimming left V 6 bases short and J 4 bases short, with 12 bases between. The CDR3 sequence is CASRYTGFYGYTF. The CDR3 DNA sequence: TGTGCCAGCAGGTATACAGGATTCTATGGCTACACCTTC.

The J gene is TRBJ2-2, the V gene TRBV29-1, with 7 positions matching TRBD1. There are 14 residues in the CDR3. CDR1 and CDR2 from the germline V gene are SQVTM and ANQGSEA. DNA for the CDR3: TGCGGGTGGGCGACAGGGATCAACACCGGGGAGCTGTTTTTT. Translation gives CGWATGINTGELFF.

This sequence joins TRBV7-9 and TRBJ1-1; D is unresolved. With 2 bases removed from V and 3 bases from J, the gap between germline ends came to 10 bases. The CDR3 contains 14 residues. The germline V gene has CDR1 SEHNR and CDR2 FQNEAQ (reference sequence). The CDR3 loop is CASSLLPHDTEAFF. The CDR3 DNA sequence: TGTGCCAGCAGCTTACTCCCACACGACACTGAAGCTTTCTTT.

This clone was seen once. The V and J genes are TRBV7-3 and TRBJ1-2; D is undetermined. This CDR3 comprises 11 residues. V lost 6 bases, J lost 8 bases, and 10 bases lay in between. Germline CDR1 is SGHTA and CDR2 is FQGTGA. The CDR3 reads CASRLPRGYTF. The DNA for the CDR3 is TGTGCCAGCAGGCTTCCTAGAGGCTACACCTTC.

The gene calls are TRBV7-3 and TRBJ2-3, with D possibly TRBD1 on 5 matching bases. V gave up 2 bases and J gave up 0 bases, with 9 bases separating them. Looked up from germline, CDR1 is SGHTA and CDR2 is FQGTGA. This CDR3 has 15 residues. The CDR3 DNA reads TGTGCCAGCAGCTTAGTTGGGGCCAGCACAGATACGCAGTATTTT. Translating gives CASSLVGASTDTQYF.

The chain joins TRBV27 to TRBJ1-2; 9 nucleotides agree with TRBD1. CDR3 length: 19 amino acids. Germline V CDR1 and CDR2: MNHEY, SMNVEV (reference sequence). J was trimmed by 4 bases and V by 3 bases; bases with no gene match: 18. The CDR3 bases are TGTGCCAGCAGTTTCCAGGCGGCGAGTTTCACAGGGGGCACCTATGGCTACACCTTC. This encodes CASSFQAASFTGGTYGYTF.

This clone has only a few counts. The chain joins TRBV7-9 to TRBJ2-5, with 10 bases that match TRBD2. The V and J ends lost 5 bases and 5 bases, in that order; junction bases with no gene match: 2. The length of the CDR3 is 13 residues. Germline-derived CDR1 and CDR2 are SEHNR and FQNEAQ (reference sequence). The chain's CDR3 is CASSPTSGETQYF. DNA for the CDR3: TGTGCCAGCAGCCCGACTAGCGGGGAGACCCAGTACTTC.

The J gene is TRBJ1-3, the V gene TRBV4-1, with no clear D. Trimming took 4 bases from V and 0 from J, leaving 13 bases between them. The CDR3 contains 16 residues. Per the germline V gene, CDR1 is MGHRA and CDR2 is YSYEKL. The CDR3 protein is CASSPSGQISGNTIYF. CDR3 in DNA: TGCGCCAGCAGCCCATCTGGGCAGATCTCTGGAAACACCATATATTTT.

The chain uses TRBV4-1 and TRBJ2-3; 7 nucleotides match TRBD2. The CDR3 has 17 amino acids. V shed 4 bases and J 1 base; nucleotides not matched to a gene: 11. Germline CDR1 MGHRA, CDR2 YSYEKL. CDR3 in DNA: TGCGCCAGCAGCCCAGGAGGGAGGGGTAGAGGCACAGATACGCAGTATTTT. Amino acids: CASSPGGRGRGTDTQYF.